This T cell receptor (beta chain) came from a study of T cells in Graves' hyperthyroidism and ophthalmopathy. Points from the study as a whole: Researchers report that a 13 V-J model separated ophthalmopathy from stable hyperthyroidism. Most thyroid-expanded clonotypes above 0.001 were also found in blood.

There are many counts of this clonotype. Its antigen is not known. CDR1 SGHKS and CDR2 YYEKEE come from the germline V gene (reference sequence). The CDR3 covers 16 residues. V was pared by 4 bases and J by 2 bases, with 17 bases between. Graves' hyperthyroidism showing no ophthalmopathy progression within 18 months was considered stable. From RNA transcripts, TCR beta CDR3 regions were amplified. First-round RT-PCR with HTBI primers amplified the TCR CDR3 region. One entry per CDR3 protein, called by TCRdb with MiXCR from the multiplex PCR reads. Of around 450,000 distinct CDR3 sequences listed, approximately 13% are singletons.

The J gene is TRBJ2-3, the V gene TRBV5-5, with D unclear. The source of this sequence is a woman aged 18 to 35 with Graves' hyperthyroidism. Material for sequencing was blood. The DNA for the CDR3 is TGTGCCAGCAGCCCGCGATCAGGCAGACTCACAGATACGCAGTATTTT. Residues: CASSPRSGRLTDTQYF.